The 14 T cell receptor beta chains below all came from one sample that was sequenced in a study of T cell changes during pregnancy in multiple sclerosis. Profiled with immunoSEQ multiplex PCR; TCRdb holds only in-frame clones, not every one. In the table there are about 56,000 clones, roughly nine tenths of which are singletons. Sample: peripheral blood, taken in the first trimester of pregnancy. These receptors all come from a female donor in good health, enrolled as a control in a pregnancy study.

This clone has a single count. The CDR3 DNA is TGTGCCAGCAGCCACCGAACAGGGGTCACTGAAGCTTTCTTT. Translated: CASSHRTGVTEAFF. The chain employs TRBV14 and TRBJ1-1; 7 bases align to TRBD1. The J segment lost 4 bases and the V segment lost 3 bases, leaving 5 bases of the junction unmatched. The germline V gene encodes CDR1 SGHDN and CDR2 FVKESK. The CDR3 extends over 14 amino acids.

The genes are TRBV4-1 and TRBJ2-5; TRBD2 matches 12 bases. CDR1 is MGHRA and CDR2 is YSYEKL in the germline V gene. This CDR3 region has 17 residues. J lost 5 bases, V lost 3 bases, and 10 bases had no gene match. In DNA, the CDR3 is TGCGCCAGCAGCCAGTTGGGACTAGCGGGCGGCACTGAGACCCAGTACTTC. This encodes CASSQLGLAGGTETQYF.

This chain joins TRBV18 and TRBJ1-3; 9 bases are shared with TRBD1. V trimming: 1 base; J trimming: 6 bases; junction bases outside the gene matches: 7. Germline V gives CDR1 KGHSH, CDR2 LQKENI. This CDR3 comprises 16 residues. DNA of the CDR3: TGTGCCAGCTCACCACTCCCATGGGACAGGGAAAACACCATATATTTT. This gives the protein CASSPLPWDRENTIYF.

This chain connects TRBV20-1 to TRBJ2-7; the D gene is possibly TRBD2 (6 bases). CDR1 and CDR2 from the germline V gene are DFQATT and SNEGSKA (reference sequence). With 4 bases removed from V and 5 bases from J, the gap between germline ends came to 9 bases. The CDR3 is 11 residues long. As DNA, the CDR3 is TGCAGTGCTAAAAGGGAGGACGAGCAGTACTTC. Translating gives CSAKREDEQYF.

The chain employs TRBV27 and TRBJ1-2, with 7 bases lining up with TRBD1. From germline, CDR1 is MNHEY and CDR2 SMNVEV (reference sequence). The CDR3 consists of 16 residues. V shed 5 bases, J shed 6 bases, and the junction held 15 bases outside the gene matches. The CDR3 protein is CASSHWPRQGEDGYTF. For the CDR3, the DNA is TGTGCCAGCAGTCACTGGCCTAGACAGGGTGAGGATGGCTACACCTTC.

This chain connects TRBV9 to TRBJ1-3; D might be TRBD1 (6 bases). The germline CDR1 and CDR2 sequences are SGDLS and YYNGEE. V lost 0 bases to trimming and J lost 6 bases, with 13 bases between them. The CDR3 extends over 15 amino acids. CDR3 sequence (DNA): TGTGCCAGCAGCGTAGTAGGGGGAGCCTTAAACACCATATATTTT. This codes for CASSVVGGALNTIYF. Drawing the rest from reference TRBV9 and TRBJ1-3, the complete variable domain is DSGVTQTPKHLITATGQRVTLRCSPRSGDLSVYWYQQSLDQGLQFLIQYYNGEERAKGNILERFSAQQFPDLHSELNLSSLELGDSALYFCASSVVGGALNTIYFGEGSWLTVV.

The chain couples TRBV19 to TRBJ2-1; maybe TRBD2 (6 bases). CDR3 size: 12 residues. Germline CDR1 LNHDA, CDR2 SQIVND (reference sequence). V was clipped by 6 bases and J by 8 bases, with 11 bases between them. This CDR3 is CASSGRWYEQFF. CDR3 nucleotide sequence: TGTGCCAGTAGCGGGAGATGGTATGAGCAGTTCTTC.

This chain links TRBV5-1 with TRBJ2-7; the D gene is possibly TRBD2 (6 bases). The CDR3 contains 16 residues. Trimming stripped 0 bases from V and 2 bases from J, with 15 bases between. Germline V gene data show CDR1 as SGHRS and CDR2 as YFSETQ. Here the CDR3 reads CASSLVPEGSTYEQYF. CDR3 in DNA: TGCGCCAGCAGCTTGGTCCCGGAGGGTTCCACCTACGAGCAGTACTTC.

CDR3 nucleotide sequence: TGTGCCAGCAGCGTAGGAGGACTAGAAGAGACCCAGTACTTC. Its protein product is CASSVGGLEETQYF. The chain employs TRBV9 and TRBJ2-5; 7 bases agree with TRBD2. The CDR3 runs to 14 residues. Germline values: CDR1 SGDLS, CDR2 YYNGEE. V dropped 0 bases and J dropped 3; count of bases not matched to a gene: 2.

The chain links TRBV27 to TRBJ2-7; 11 nucleotides line up with TRBD2. Germline CDR1 is MNHEY and CDR2 is SMNVEV (reference sequence). The CDR3 runs 16 residues. With 2 bases clipped from V and 5 bases from J, the junction kept 8 bases outside the gene matches. CDR3: CASSLTLGLAVNEQYF. The CDR3 DNA reads TGTGCCAGCAGTTTAACCCTGGGACTAGCGGTGAACGAGCAGTACTTC.

V is TRBV4-1 and J is TRBJ2-1; TRBD1 matches at 12 bases. This CDR3 has 16 residues. CDR1 is MGHRA, CDR2 YSYEKL, per germline. The V gene end was trimmed by 3 bases and the J gene end by 5 bases; junction bases not matched to a gene: 5. The CDR3: CASSQGQGATHNEQFF. CDR3 nucleotide sequence: TGCGCCAGCAGCCAGGGACAGGGGGCCACCCACAATGAGCAGTTCTTC.

This chain connects TRBV5-5 to TRBJ2-7; no clear D. The germline CDR1 and CDR2 sequences are SGHKS and YYEKEE (reference sequence). V was pared by 1 base and J by 0 bases, with 5 bases between. CDR3 length: 13 amino acids. CDR3 loop: CASSLISSYEQYF. CDR3 nucleotide sequence: TGTGCCAGCAGCTTGATTAGCTCCTACGAGCAGTACTTC. Together with reference TRBV5-5 and TRBJ2-7, the CDR3 gives the full variable domain: DAGVTQSPTHLIKTRGQQVTLRCSPISGHKSVSWYQQVLGQGPQFIFQYYEKEERGRGNFPDRFSARQFPNYSSELNVNALLLGDSALYLCASSLISSYEQYFGPGTRLTVT.

The DNA of the CDR3 is TGTGCCAGCAGCTTAGGACTAGCAGGAGAGACCCAGTACTTC. It is translated as CASSLGLAGETQYF. The chain joins TRBV13 to TRBJ2-5, with D possibly TRBD2 on 6 matching bases. Trimming stripped 0 bases from V and 4 bases from J, with 9 bases between. Germline V gene sequence: CDR1 PRHDT, CDR2 FYEKMQ (reference sequence). This CDR3 has 14 amino acids.

V gene TRBV19 combines with J gene TRBJ1-1; D might be TRBD1 (5 bases). Between the trimmed V and J ends, which lost 5 bases and 0 bases, there was a span of 7 bases. The CDR3 extends over 13 amino acids. Germline CDR1 LNHDA, CDR2 SQIVND (reference sequence). The CDR3 DNA reads as TGTGCCAGTAGTTGGGGGGTGAACACTGAAGCTTTCTTT. Translation gives CASSWGVNTEAFF.